This T cell receptor (beta chain) was captured by sequencing in a study of cytomegalovirus exposure and HLA in healthy donors. Study findings and constraints: The authors later found most CMV-associated TCR beta chains appeared HLA-restricted. The authors enumerated some 170 TCR beta chains as linked to cytomegalovirus.

Unmatched junction bases numbered 5, after V lost 1 base and J lost 4 bases. The germline V gene encodes CDR1 SGHKS and CDR2 YYEKEE (reference sequence). This CDR3 region has 15 residues. PCR was performed using 60 Vbeta and 13 Jbeta primers. Sequencing used immunoSEQ multiplex PCR; TCRdb keeps in-frame clones, though not all of them. The sample includes around 160,000 clones, approximately 70% of them seen just once. On this clone itself: What it binds is unknown.

The receptor was isolated from a man aged 18 to 30 in good health and CMV-seropositive. Source material: PBMCs. The chain couples TRBV5-5 to TRBJ1-1; 9 bases align to TRBD1. CDR3 bases: TGTGCCAGCAGCTTGATGACAGGGGGGAGCACTGAAGCTTTCTTT. This gives the protein CASSLMTGGSTEAFF.